These T cell receptor beta chains were read from a single sample in a study of cytomegalovirus exposure and HLA in healthy donors. The data were produced by immunoSEQ multiplex PCR, yet TCRdb's version contains in-frame clones alone and is incomplete. This sample has 130,000 or so clones, with 8.5% to 9% found just once. The sample consisted of PBMCs. Source of these receptors: a woman in her forties in good health and CMV-seropositive. Each CDR3 is given with its conserved first and last residue.

V gene: TRBV9
CDR3 protein: CASSFGRGNTGELFF

V gene: TRBV5-6
CDR3 protein: CASSFPQGAGANVLTF

V gene: TRBV5-1
CDR3 protein: CASSGGLRTDTQYF

V gene: TRBV30
CDR3 protein: CAWSQAGRRVGNSPLHF

V gene: TRBV29-1
CDR3 protein: CSAGQGPVDTQYF

V gene: TRBV28
CDR3 protein: CASSFLGAYEQYF

V gene: TRBV30
CDR3 protein: CAWIRGLRTGGHYEQYF

V gene: TRBV12-5
CDR3 protein: CASGPTTGKVGNQPQHF

V gene: TRBV7-6
CDR3 protein: CASSLERDRLYEQYF

V gene: TRBV18
CDR3 protein: CASSTESRQETQYF

V gene: TRBV19
CDR3 protein: CASSSVGQPNSYNSPLHF

V gene: TRBV19
CDR3 protein: CATLPGQGNTEAFF

V gene: TRBV6-4
CDR3 protein: CASSDEAGKLFF

V gene: TRBV7-9
CDR3 protein: CASSPPDRPYGYTF

V gene: TRBV10-3
CDR3 protein: CAISNRDRGGYEQYF

V gene: TRBV30
CDR3 protein: CAWSVRTGGEQYF

V gene: TRBV6-1
CDR3 protein: CASSDPRGVGTEAFF

V gene: TRBV7-9
CDR3 protein: CASSPFADTQYF

V gene: TRBV9
CDR3 protein: CASSVGASGYTF

V gene: TRBV5-5
CDR3 protein: CASSPGQGNSPLHF

V gene: TRBV28
CDR3 protein: CASSFPGQLKTGELFF

V gene: TRBV5-4
CDR3 protein: CASSGLARTANTEAFF

V gene: TRBV19
CDR3 protein: CASRDRGINEKLFF

V gene: TRBV6-4
CDR3 protein: CASSAGGYGSPLHF

V gene: TRBV27
CDR3 protein: CASSNFGTGNEKLFF

V gene: TRBV4-1
CDR3 protein: CASSQDWRGLQETQYF

V gene: TRBV15
CDR3 protein: CATSTRRGTGGDQPQHF

V gene: TRBV30
CDR3 protein: CAWSGQGPLGPQRTEAFF

V gene: TRBV10-3
CDR3 protein: CAIADRESYEQYF

V gene: TRBV5-6
CDR3 protein: CASSPIGGRGLNEQYF

V gene: TRBV7-6
CDR3 protein: CASSSRTSNRNTDTQYF

V gene: TRBV30
CDR3 protein: CAWSVGGTDYEQYF

V gene: TRBV7-9
CDR3 protein: CASSLAALARGDTQYF

V gene: TRBV27
CDR3 protein: CASSLRLSGLSQPQHF

V gene: TRBV5-4
CDR3 protein: CASSRRGGEQYF

V gene: TRBV5-6
CDR3 protein: CASSLDSGPAETQYF

V gene: TRBV5-4
CDR3 protein: CASSFGLSTEAFF

V gene: TRBV5-1
CDR3 protein: CASSLGRGGQQGQYF

V gene: TRBV4-1
CDR3 protein: CASSQPSYGYTF

V gene: TRBV5-8
CDR3 protein: CASSRRTALETQYF

V gene: TRBV23-1
CDR3 protein: CASSQSGTGENQPQHF

V gene: TRBV5-4
CDR3 protein: CASSASFRGDPPDTQYF

V gene: TRBV5-1
CDR3 protein: CASSLRIGGNTEAFF

V gene: TRBV5-1
CDR3 protein: CASSFPRGGYTF

V gene: TRBV10-1
CDR3 protein: CASSRDREENTEAFF

V gene: TRBV5-1
CDR3 protein: CASSLEGGPHNEQFF

V gene: TRBV19
CDR3 protein: CASSILAPTEKLFF

V gene: TRBV19
CDR3 protein: CASSIDPGWGNEQFF

V gene: TRBV4-1
CDR3 protein: CASSQGYARGKQPQHF

V gene: TRBV7-6
CDR3 protein: CASSHRVGGANVLTF

V gene: TRBV9
CDR3 protein: CASSVDERGRAYEQYF

V gene: TRBV5-6
CDR3 protein: CASSASYGYTF

V gene: TRBV15
CDR3 protein: CATSRGGGDQPQHF